This TCR beta chain was captured in a study of blood T cells in healthy people across ages. Whole-study findings and limits: The diversity estimates, figures obtained from one million T cells, were considered underestimates.

Next came a second PCR, run for about 7 to 12 cycles, which used a sample-barcoded 5' primer along with a J-beta primer mix. One entry per CDR3 protein, called by TCRdb with MiXCR from the 5' RACE reads. This table has 1.5 million to 2 million distinct CDR3 sequences, 39% appearing once. As regards this clonotype: The antigen is not known.

CDR3 length equals 16 residues. Trimming left V 5 bases short and J 8 bases short, with 23 bases between. This sequence was found in a human donor in good health. Sequenced material: blood. The chain has TRBV12-3 or TRBV12-4 and TRBJ2-3, with D maybe TRBD2 (7 bases). CDR3 residues: CASSRIGGGLSGTQYF. The CDR3 bases are TGTGCCAGCAGTCGAATAGGGGGGGGCCTTTCGGGTACGCAGTATTTT.